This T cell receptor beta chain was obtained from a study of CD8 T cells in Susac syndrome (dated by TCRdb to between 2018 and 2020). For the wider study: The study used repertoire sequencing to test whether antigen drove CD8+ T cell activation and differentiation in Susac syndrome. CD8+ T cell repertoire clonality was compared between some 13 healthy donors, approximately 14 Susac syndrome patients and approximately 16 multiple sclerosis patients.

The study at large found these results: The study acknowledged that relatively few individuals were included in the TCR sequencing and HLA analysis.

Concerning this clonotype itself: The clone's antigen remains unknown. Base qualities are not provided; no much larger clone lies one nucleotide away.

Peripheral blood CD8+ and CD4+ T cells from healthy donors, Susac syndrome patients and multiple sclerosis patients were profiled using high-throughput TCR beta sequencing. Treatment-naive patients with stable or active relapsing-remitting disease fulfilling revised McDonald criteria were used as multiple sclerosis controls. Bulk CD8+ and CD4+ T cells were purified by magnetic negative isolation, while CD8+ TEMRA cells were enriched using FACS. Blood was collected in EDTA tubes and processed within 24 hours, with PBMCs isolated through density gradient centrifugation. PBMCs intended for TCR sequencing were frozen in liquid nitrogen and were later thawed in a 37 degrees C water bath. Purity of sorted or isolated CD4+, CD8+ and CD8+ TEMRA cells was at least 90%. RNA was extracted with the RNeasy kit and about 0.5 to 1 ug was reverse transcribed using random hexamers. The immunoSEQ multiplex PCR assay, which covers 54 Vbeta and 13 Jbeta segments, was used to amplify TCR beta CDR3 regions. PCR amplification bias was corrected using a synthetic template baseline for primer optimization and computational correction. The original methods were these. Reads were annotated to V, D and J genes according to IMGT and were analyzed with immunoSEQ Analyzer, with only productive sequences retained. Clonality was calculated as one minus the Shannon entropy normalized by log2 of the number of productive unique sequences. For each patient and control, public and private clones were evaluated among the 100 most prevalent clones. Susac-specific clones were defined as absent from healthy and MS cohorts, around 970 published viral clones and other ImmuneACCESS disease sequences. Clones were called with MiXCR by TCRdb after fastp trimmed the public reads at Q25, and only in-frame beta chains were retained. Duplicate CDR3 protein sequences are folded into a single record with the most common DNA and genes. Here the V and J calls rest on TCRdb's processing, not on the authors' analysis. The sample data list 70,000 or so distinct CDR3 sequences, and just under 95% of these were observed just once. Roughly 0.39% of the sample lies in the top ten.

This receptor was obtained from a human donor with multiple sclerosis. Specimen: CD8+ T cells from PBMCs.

The CDR3 reads as follows: CASGFAGITEAFF. The DNA sequence is TGTGCTAGTGGTTTTGCCGGAATCACTGAAGCTTTCTTT. This sequence uses TRBV12-5 and TRBJ1-1; the D gene is unclear. Spanning cysteine to phenylalanine, the CDR3 consists of 13 amino acids. The read is trimmed to its CDR3 DNA, 39 bases read in frame from base 1. V is clipped by 3 bases and J by 4 bases, and the sequence between their germline boundaries is 9 bases long. CDR1 and CDR2, per the germline V gene, are LGHNT and FRNRAP.